This TCR beta chain stems from a study of Ad26.COV2.S vaccination and SARS-CoV-2 variants. Study in general: Ad26.COV2.S was injected intramuscularly once or twice, 56 days apart.

CDR3 length: 14 amino acids. Germline values: CDR1 MNHEY, CDR2 SVGEGT. V lost 4 bases to trimming and J lost 10 bases, with 14 bases between them. Concerning this clone itself: The antigen is unknown.

Here immunoSEQ multiplex PCR was the method, and the copy in TCRdb shows in-frame clones only, minus some. The repertoire includes hundreds of thousands of clones, roughly 91% of them detected once, and roughly 3.1% sits in the top ten. Study-wide results and limits: An underestimation of total T cell responses may have resulted from the TCR breadth and depth analyses. Similar non-spike TCR breadth was observed in recipients of vaccine and of placebo.

Treatment reported: around 19 received Ad26.COV2.S at low or high dose, single or two shots; roughly five received placebo; per-sample allocation not given. Samples came from day 63 after the first vaccine or placebo injection. The rearrangement uses TRBV6-2 or TRBV6-3 and TRBJ1-6; the D is unclear. This material consisted of peripheral blood, taken in a trial of Ad26.COV2.S vaccine versus placebo. This clonotype was obtained from a person between 18 and 59 years old who received the Ad26.COV2.S COVID-19 vaccine or a placebo. CDR3 loop: CASSFEREWSPLHF. CDR3 in DNA: TGTGCCAGCAGTTTTGAGCGAGAGTGGTCACCCCTCCACTTT.